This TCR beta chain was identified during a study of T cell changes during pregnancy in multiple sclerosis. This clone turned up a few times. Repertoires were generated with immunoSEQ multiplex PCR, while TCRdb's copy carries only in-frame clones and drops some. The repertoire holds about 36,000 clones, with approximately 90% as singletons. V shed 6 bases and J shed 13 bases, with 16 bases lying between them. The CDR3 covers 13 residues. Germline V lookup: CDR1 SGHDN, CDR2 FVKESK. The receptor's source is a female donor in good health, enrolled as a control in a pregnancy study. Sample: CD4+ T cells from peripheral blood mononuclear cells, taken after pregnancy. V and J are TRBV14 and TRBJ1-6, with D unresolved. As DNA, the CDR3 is TGTGCCAGCAGTGACACGGCTTTCCAGCCCCTCCACTTT. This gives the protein CASSDTAFQPLHF.